These 22 T cell receptor beta chains came from one sample sequenced in a study of blood T cell repertoires in COVID-19. The assay was immunoSEQ multiplex PCR, and TCRdb's table has in-frame clones only and misses some. The table lists 200,000 to 250,000 clones, around nine tenths of them singletons, with less than 8.5% in the top ten. Source material: peripheral blood. These receptors were obtained from an older woman with active or convalescent COVID-19.

The rearrangement joins TRBV5-1 to TRBJ2-3, with TRBD2 identical over 8 bases. The CDR3 runs to 15 residues. V lost 0 bases and J lost 7; bases outside the gene matches: 7. The germline gives CDR1 SGHRS, CDR2 YFSETQ. CDR3 sequence (DNA): TGCGCCAGCAGCTTGGTCCAGCGGGGGATGTATACGCAGTATTTT. This sequence encodes CASSLVQRGMYTQYF. Variable domain in full (rest from reference TRBV5-1 and TRBJ2-3): KAGVTQTPRYLIKTRGQQVTLSCSPISGHRSVSWYQQTPGQGLQFLFEYFSETQRNKGNFPGRFSGRQFSNSRSEMNVSTLELGDSALYLCASSLVQRGMYTQYFGPGTRLTVL.

Here the CDR3 DNA reads TGTGCCATTAGACCGGGACAGGGGAATGGCTACACCTTC. Amino acids: CAIRPGQGNGYTF. The chain links TRBV10-3 to TRBJ1-2, with 10 bases that match TRBD1. CDR1 is ENHRY, CDR2 SYGVKD, per germline. V trimming: 9 bases; J trimming: 6 bases; junction bases outside the gene matches: 7. The CDR3 has 13 residues.

The V and J genes are TRBV5-4 and TRBJ2-1, with TRBD2 identical over 8 bases. Germline CDR1 is SGHNT and CDR2 is YYREEE (reference sequence). The CDR3 has 16 residues. Trimming removed 4 bases from V and 3 bases from J; junction bases left unmatched: 9. CDR3 nucleotide sequence: TGTGCCAGCAGCCAGGGACTAGACTCCAACTACAATGAGCAGTTCTTC. Translating it yields CASSQGLDSNYNEQFF.

The CDR3, as DNA: TGTGCCAGTAGGGGCCCTTTGTATCGGGAGCTGTTTTTT. Translation gives CASRGPLYRELFF. The V and J genes are TRBV19 and TRBJ2-2; no clear D. The CDR3 contains 13 residues. Germline-derived CDR1 and CDR2 are LNHDA and SQIVND (reference sequence). The V gene lost 6 bases and the J gene lost 9 bases, with 14 bases spanning the gap.

V and J are TRBV6-1 and TRBJ1-4, with TRBD1 identical over 8 bases. Trimming at V came to 3 bases and at J to 10 bases, leaving 10 bases not matched to a gene. This CDR3 is built from 15 residues. CDR1 is MNHNS and CDR2 is SASEGT in the germline V gene. CDR3 sequence reads: CASSDLGQGAGKLFF. The CDR3 DNA reads TGTGCCAGCAGTGACCTAGGGCAGGGGGCGGGAAAACTGTTTTTT.

This clone was found once. The chain couples TRBV11-2 to TRBJ2-7; D is perhaps TRBD2 (5 bases). The CDR3 totals 12 residues. The germline gives CDR1 SGHAT, CDR2 FQNNGV. Trimming removed 5 bases from V and 5 bases from J, with 10 bases in between. Here the CDR3 reads CASSPQRDEQYF. The CDR3 DNA reads as TGTGCCAGCAGCCCACAGAGGGACGAGCAGTACTTC.

V usage is TRBV7-2 and J usage is TRBJ2-5; weak D call: TRBD1 (6 bases). Trimming stripped 6 bases from V and 3 bases from J, with 26 bases between. The CDR3 sequence is 18 residues long. Germline loops: CDR1 SGHTA, CDR2 FQGNSA. CDR3 sequence: CASSRDYPGTRMEETQYF. CDR3 DNA: TGTGCCAGCAGTAGGGATTACCCCGGGACAAGGATGGAAGAGACCCAGTACTTC.

J is TRBJ1-5 and V is TRBV23-1; D might be TRBD1 (5 bases). TRBV23-1 is identified as an open reading frame with a role that is uncertain. Trimming left V 8 bases short and J 4 bases short, with 21 bases between. The CDR3 sequence is 16 residues long. CDR3 sequence reads: CASATKFDSRNQPQHF. CDR3 coding DNA: TGCGCCAGCGCAACGAAATTCGACAGTAGGAATCAGCCCCAGCATTTT.

This rearrangement joins TRBV12-3 or TRBV12-4 to TRBJ2-7; 7 bases are shared with TRBD1. There are 12 residues in the CDR3. V lost 6 bases, J lost 6 bases, and 5 bases stayed unmatched. The CDR3 coding sequence is TGTGCCAGCAGCCTAGACAGGGTCGAGCAGTACTTC. Amino acid sequence: CASSLDRVEQYF.

The chain couples TRBV12-3 or TRBV12-4 to TRBJ2-3; a possible D gene is TRBD1 (6 bases). V lost 6 bases and J 3 bases, leaving 10 bases between the germline ends. The CDR3 contains 13 residues. CDR3 sequence: CASRPQGTDTQYF. The CDR3 bases are TGTGCCAGCAGACCCCAGGGGACAGATACGCAGTATTTT.

The CDR3 coding sequence is TGCACCAGCAGCCAAGAGCTACCCACCGGGGGGGCCTCCTACAATGAGCAGTTCTTC. As protein: CTSSQELPTGGASYNEQFF. The chain combines TRBV1 with TRBJ2-1; the table calls TRBD2, which could not be checked here. TRBV1 is a pseudogene locus. The CDR3 loop spans 19 amino acids.

The chain combines TRBV4-1 with TRBJ2-7; D is unresolved. The CDR3 has 14 residues. Germline V gene data show CDR1 as MGHRA and CDR2 as YSYEKL. V was pared by 3 bases and J by 0 bases, with 9 bases between. CDR3 bases: TGCGCCAGCAGCCACCCCGGGTCCTCCTACGAGCAGTACTTC. It is translated as CASSHPGSSYEQYF.

The V call is TRBV5-1, the J call TRBJ2-7, with 7 bases that match TRBD1. The CDR3 extends over 15 amino acids. In germline, CDR1 is SGHRS, CDR2 YFSETQ. Losses at the gene ends were 3 bases for V and 1 base for J; bases not matched to a gene: 7. CDR3 sequence reads: CASSWDRQKSYEQYF. The CDR3 DNA reads as TGCGCCAGCAGCTGGGACAGACAGAAGTCCTACGAGCAGTACTTC.

This clone has only one observation. The rearrangement uses TRBV27 and TRBJ1-2, with a weak D call TRBD1 (5 bases). The CDR3 sequence is 14 residues long. Germline CDR1 and CDR2: MNHEY and SMNVEV (reference sequence). With 1 base removed from V and 7 bases from J, the gap between germline ends came to 13 bases. The CDR3 DNA is TGTGCCAGCAGTTTATGGCCCGAAAGGGGTGGCTACACCTTC. Encoded protein: CASSLWPERGGYTF.

The table lists this clone with a count of one. The chain couples TRBV7-8 to TRBJ1-3; D is unclear. The CDR3 is 15 residues long. The V gene's germline CDR1 is SGHVS and CDR2 FQNEAQ. The V and J ends lost 1 base and 4 bases respectively, with 11 bases between them. The CDR3 DNA reads as TGTGCCAGCAGCTTAGTAGAAGGGAGAGGAAACACCATATATTTT. This sequence encodes CASSLVEGRGNTIYF. The full variable domain, rest sourced from reference TRBV7-8 and TRBJ1-3, is GAGVSQSPRYKVAKRGQDVALRCDPISGHVSLFWYQQALGQGPEFLTYFQNEAQLDKSGLPSDRFFAERPEGSVSTLKIQRTQQEDSAVYLCASSLVEGRGNTIYFGEGSWLTVV.

The CDR3 DNA reads as TGTGCCAGTAGTATGGGGGGACTAGAGCAGTTCTTC. Translating gives CASSMGGLEQFF. V usage is TRBV19 and J usage is TRBJ2-1; 7 nucleotides align to TRBD2. The germline V gene has CDR1 LNHDA and CDR2 SQIVND (reference sequence). V lost 3 bases and J lost 10; bases outside the gene matches: 3. This CDR3 comprises 12 residues.

The V and J genes are TRBV29-1 and TRBJ2-7; D is uncertain. Trimming removed 2 bases at V and 3 bases at J, with 17 bases between. The CDR3 runs to 15 residues. The germline gives CDR1 SQVTM, CDR2 ANQGSEA. CDR3 bases: TGCAGCGTTGAATTCCAGGCCCGCAACCTCTACGAGCAGTACTTC. It codes for CSVEFQARNLYEQYF.

The chain combines TRBV7-9 with TRBJ2-3; 10 bases agree with TRBD1. Germline V gives CDR1 SEHNR, CDR2 FQNEAQ (reference sequence). The CDR3 extends over 17 amino acids. Trimming at V came to 6 bases and at J to 3 bases, leaving 12 bases not matched to a gene. The CDR3 loop is CASRRLTGTGVTDTQYF. CDR3 in DNA: TGTGCCAGCAGACGTTTAACAGGGACAGGGGTGACAGATACGCAGTATTTT.

The gene calls are TRBV19 and TRBJ2-5; TRBD1 is a possible D gene (6 bases). Germline CDR1 and CDR2: LNHDA and SQIVND (reference sequence). This CDR3 comprises 15 residues. Trimming took off 4 bases at V and 2 bases at J, with 14 bases between the two ends. The CDR3 DNA reads as TGTGCCAGTAGTAACCTCCAGGGGTGGCAAGAGACCCAGTACTTC. Protein sequence: CASSNLQGWQETQYF.

CDR3 region: CASRRLAGTDTQYF. In nucleotides, the CDR3 is TGCGCCAGTAGAAGGCTAGCGGGCACAGATACGCAGTATTTT. The V and J genes are TRBV5-1 and TRBJ2-3; 7 bases align to TRBD2. The V gene's germline CDR1 is SGHRS and CDR2 YFSETQ. CDR3 length equals 14 residues. V was clipped by 8 bases and J by 1 base; unmatched bases: 7.

V and J are TRBV2 and TRBJ2-7; D is undetermined. CDR3 length: 10 amino acids. Germline V gene data show CDR1 as SNHLY and CDR2 as FYNNEI. The V and J ends lost 4 bases and 7 bases respectively, with 5 bases between them. In nucleotides, the CDR3 is TGTGCCAGCAGTGTGAGAGAGCAGTACTTC. This gives the protein CASSVREQYF.

V and J are TRBV7-9 and TRBJ2-3, with 8 bases fitting TRBD2. The germline V gene encodes CDR1 SEHNR and CDR2 FQNEAQ (reference sequence). This CDR3 spans 12 amino acids. V shed 8 bases, J shed 4 bases, and the junction held 2 bases outside the gene matches. The CDR3 reads CASGLAPDTQYF. DNA for the CDR3: TGTGCCAGCGGACTAGCCCCAGATACGCAGTATTTT.